This T cell receptor (beta chain) was recorded in a study of beta chain features in type 1 diabetes. Findings and caveats of the study: More deletions and fewer insertions at VDJ junctions were found in patients with type 1 diabetes. When Type 1 diabetes patients were examined, their TCRB CDR3s proved moderately but significantly shorter in all four CD4+ subsets. PCR may have favored shorter templates equally in patients and controls.

CD45RO/CCR7/CD25/CD127/CD95/CD27 separated CD4+ naive, central memory, regulatory and stem cell-like memory cells by sorting. Every isolated RNA sample was fully reverse transcribed, so sequencing captured expressed TCRB transcripts. The protocol was immunoSEQ multiplex PCR, while the TCRdb copy is restricted to in-frame clones and leaves out a portion. The sample lists 600,000 to 750,000 clones; approximately 13% were seen once. Trimming took off 6 bases at V and 4 bases at J, with 10 bases between the two ends. The CDR3 contains 13 residues. Germline CDR1 and CDR2: MNHNS and SASEGT. A remark on this clone: Its matching antigen is unknown.

Source material: naive CD4+ T cells from blood. The clonotype originates from a man aged 25 to 40 with type 1 diabetes. J is TRBJ1-5 and V is TRBV6-1; D uncertain. The CDR3 spells CASRVNGNQPQHF. The CDR3 coding sequence is TGTGCCAGCAGGGTAAACGGGAATCAGCCCCAGCATTTT.